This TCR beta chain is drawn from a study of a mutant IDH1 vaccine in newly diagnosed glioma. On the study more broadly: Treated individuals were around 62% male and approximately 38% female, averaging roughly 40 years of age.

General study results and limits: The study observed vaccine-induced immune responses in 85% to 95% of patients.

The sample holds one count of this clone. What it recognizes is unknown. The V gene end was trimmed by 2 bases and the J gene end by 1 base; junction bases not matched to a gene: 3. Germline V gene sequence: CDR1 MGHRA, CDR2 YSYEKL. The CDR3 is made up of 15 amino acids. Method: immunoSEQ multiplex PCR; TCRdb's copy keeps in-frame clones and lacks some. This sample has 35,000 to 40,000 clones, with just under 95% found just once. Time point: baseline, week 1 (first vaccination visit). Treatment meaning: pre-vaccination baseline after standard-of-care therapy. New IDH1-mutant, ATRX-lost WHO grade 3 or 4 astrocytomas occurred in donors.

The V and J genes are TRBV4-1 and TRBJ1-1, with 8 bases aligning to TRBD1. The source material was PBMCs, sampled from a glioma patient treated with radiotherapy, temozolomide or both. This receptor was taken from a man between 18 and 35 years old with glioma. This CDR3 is CASSQQGAPNTEAFF. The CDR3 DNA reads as TGCGCCAGCAGCCAACAGGGGGCCCCGAACACTGAAGCTTTCTTT.